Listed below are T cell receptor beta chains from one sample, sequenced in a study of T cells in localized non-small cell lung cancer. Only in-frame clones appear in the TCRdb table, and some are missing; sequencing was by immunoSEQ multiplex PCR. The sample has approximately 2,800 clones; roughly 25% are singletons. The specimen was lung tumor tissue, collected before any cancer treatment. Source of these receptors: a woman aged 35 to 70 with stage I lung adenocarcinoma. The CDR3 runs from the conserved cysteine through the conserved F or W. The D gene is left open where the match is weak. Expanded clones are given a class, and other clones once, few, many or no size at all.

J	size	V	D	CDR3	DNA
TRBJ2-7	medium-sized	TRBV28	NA	CASSFLGASGLYEQYF	TGTGCCAGCAGTTTCCTGGGGGCGAGCGGGCTCTACGAGCAGTACTTC
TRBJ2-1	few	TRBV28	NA	CASSSPGVTYNEQFF	TGTGCCAGCAGCAGCCCGGGAGTTACCTACAATGAGCAGTTCTTC
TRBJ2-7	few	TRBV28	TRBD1	CASTPLRDRDYEQYF	TGTGCCAGCACCCCCCTTCGGGACAGGGACTACGAGCAGTACTTC
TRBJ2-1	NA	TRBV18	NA	CASSRLAATYNEQFF	TGTGCCAGCTCTCGTCTAGCTGCTACCTACAATGAGCAGTTCTTC
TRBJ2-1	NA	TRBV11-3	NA	CASSLLLGEHNEQFF	TGTGCCAGCAGCCTCCTTCTAGGGGAGCACAATGAGCAGTTCTTC
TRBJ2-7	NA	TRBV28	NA	CASISAGGISYEQYF	TGTGCCAGCATCTCAGCAGGAGGGATCTCCTACGAGCAGTACTTC
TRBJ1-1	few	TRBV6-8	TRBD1	CASSLRGRMTEAFF	TGTGCCAGCAGCCTCAGGGGGCGCATGACTGAAGCTTTCTTT
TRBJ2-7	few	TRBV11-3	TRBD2	CASSWTGTSGSYEQYF	TGTGCCAGCAGCTGGACCGGGACTAGCGGGTCCTACGAGCAGTACTTC
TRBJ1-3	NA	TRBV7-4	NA	CASSTIPGNTIYF	TGTGCCAGCAGCACTATACCGGGAAACACCATATATTTT
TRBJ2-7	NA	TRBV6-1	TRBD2	CASSEGGGGPPEQYF	TGTGCCAGCAGTGAAGGGGGGGGAGGGCCCCCCGAGCAGTACTTC
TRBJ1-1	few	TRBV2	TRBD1	CASRGDRGGGTEAFF	TGTGCCAGCAGAGGGGACAGGGGGGGAGGAACTGAAGCTTTCTTT
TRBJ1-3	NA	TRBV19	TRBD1	CASTAVGQGSGNTIYF	TGTGCCAGTACCGCCGTGGGACAGGGTTCTGGAAACACCATATATTTT
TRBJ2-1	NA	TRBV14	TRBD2	CASSRASGPNEQFF	TGTGCCAGCAGCCGGGCTAGCGGGCCGAATGAGCAGTTCTTC
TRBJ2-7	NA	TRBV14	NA	CASSPGLEQYF	TGTGCCAGCAGCCCGGGACTCGAGCAGTACTTC
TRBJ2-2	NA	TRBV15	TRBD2	CATSPRRETGELFF	TGTGCCACCAGCCCGAGGCGGGAGACCGGGGAGCTGTTTTTT